The 11 T cell receptor beta chains below come from one sample, sequenced in a study of shared clonotypes between healthy human individuals. Data came from immunoSEQ multiplex PCR; TCRdb stores just in-frame clones and leaves some out. The sample includes roughly 660,000 clones, 90% of them seen just once. The sample comprised memory CD8+ T cells from PBMCs. Specified subset: CD45RO+ cells pooled with CCR7-negative TemRA cells. Receptor source: a man in his late teens or twenties in good health. Some clones in this sample may be carry-over from other donors' samples.

The chain carries TRBV27 and TRBJ1-2; the match to TRBD1 covers 10 bases. The V and J ends lost 8 bases and 7 bases, in that order; junction bases with no gene match: 7. Germline values: CDR1 MNHEY, CDR2 SMNVEV (reference sequence). The CDR3 sequence is 13 residues long. The DNA of the CDR3 is TGTGCCAGCCGAAGGGACAGGGGCGGTGGCTACACCTTC. Translating gives CASRRDRGGGYTF.

This clone was seen a single time. The gene calls are TRBV7-9 and TRBJ1-4, with 7 bases aligning to TRBD1. Germline values: CDR1 SEHNR, CDR2 FQNEAQ (reference sequence). The V segment lost 5 bases and the J segment 3 bases; nucleotides outside the gene matches: 9. The CDR3 totals 16 residues. CDR3 bases: TGTGCCAGCAGCCTAGAACCGGGACAGTCTAATGAAAAACTGTTTTTT. Its protein product is CASSLEPGQSNEKLFF. Combining the CDR3 with reference TRBV7-9 and TRBJ1-4 gives the whole variable domain DTGVSQNPRHKITKRGQNVTFRCDPISEHNRLYWYRQTLGQGPEFLTYFQNEAQLEKSRLLSDRFSAERPKGSFSTLEIQRTEQGDSAMYLCASSLEPGQSNEKLFFGSGTQLSVL.

V and J are TRBV11-2 and TRBJ2-1; a possible D gene is TRBD1 (6 bases). The CDR3 consists of 17 residues. The V gene lost 0 bases and the J gene lost 3 bases, with 15 bases spanning the gap. Per germline, CDR1 SGHAT and CDR2 FQNNGV. The CDR3: CASSLDLEDRHYNEQFF. The CDR3 nucleotides are TGTGCCAGCAGCTTAGATCTTGAGGACAGACACTACAATGAGCAGTTCTTC.

The chain joins TRBV29-1 to TRBJ1-2; 9 nucleotides align to TRBD1. Germline CDR1 and CDR2: SQVTM and ANQGSEA. The J segment lost 8 bases and the V segment lost 2 bases, leaving 6 bases of the junction unmatched. This CDR3 contains 13 residues. The CDR3 reads CSVETGTGNGYTF. DNA for the CDR3: TGCAGCGTTGAAACCGGGACAGGGAACGGCTACACCTTC.

This clone was counted only a few times. For the CDR3, the DNA is TGTGCCAGCACCCTGGGGAGGGGCTCGATAGCGGGAGCCTACGAGCAGTACTTC. Amino acid sequence: CASTLGRGSIAGAYEQYF. The chain employs TRBV7-9 and TRBJ2-7; 9 nucleotides match TRBD2. Germline V gives CDR1 SEHNR, CDR2 FQNEAQ (reference sequence). V lost 7 bases and J lost 2; bases outside the gene matches: 18. CDR3 length: 18 amino acids.

V usage is TRBV27 and J usage is TRBJ2-7, with TRBD1 identical over 8 bases. The length of the CDR3 is 14 residues. CDR1 and CDR2 (germline): MNHEY, SMNVEV (reference sequence). V shed 4 bases, J shed 9 bases, and the junction held 11 bases outside the gene matches. For the CDR3, the DNA is TGTGCCAGCAGTTGGACAGGGCCGAAGGGTGGGCAGTACTTC. Its protein product is CASSWTGPKGGQYF.

Written as DNA, the CDR3 is TGTGCCAGCAGCACGGGGGAGAAAGGGACCTTC. Encoded protein: CASSTGEKGTF. V is TRBV7-8 and J is TRBJ1-2; possible D gene TRBD1, 5 bases. CDR1 and CDR2 (germline): SGHVS, FQNEAQ. The germline V and J ends were trimmed by 5 bases and 14 bases, with 15 bases remaining between them. This CDR3 has 11 amino acids. Full variable domain (remainder filled in from reference TRBV7-8 and TRBJ1-2): GAGVSQSPRYKVAKRGQDVALRCDPISGHVSLFWYQQALGQGPEFLTYFQNEAQLDKSGLPSDRFFAERPEGSVSTLKIQRTQQEDSAVYLCASSTGEKGTFGSGTRLTVV.

Comments on this clone: Other DNA variants within this sample encode the same CDR3. For the CDR3, the DNA is TGCAGCGTTGGGCACAACAGGGACTACGAGCAGTACTTC. Translated: CSVGHNRDYEQYF. The chain combines TRBV29-1 with TRBJ2-7; D might be TRBD1 (6 bases). With 4 bases removed from V and 3 bases from J, the gap between germline ends came to 13 bases. Germline V gene data show CDR1 as SQVTM and CDR2 as ANQGSEA. The CDR3 consists of 13 residues.

The chain links TRBV29-1 to TRBJ2-5; 10 positions agree with TRBD1. The CDR3 sequence is 16 residues long. Germline values: CDR1 SQVTM, CDR2 ANQGSEA. With V trimmed by 6 bases and J by 5 bases, 15 bases remained unmatched. The CDR3 sequence is CSVRGGGQGFWETQYF. DNA for the CDR3: TGCAGCGTCCGAGGCGGGGGACAGGGGTTTTGGGAGACCCAGTACTTC.

This chain links TRBV4-1 with TRBJ1-2; D unresolved. Germline values: CDR1 MGHRA, CDR2 YSYEKL. The CDR3 length is 14 residues. V was trimmed by 2 bases and J by 1 base, leaving 8 bases between them. The CDR3 spells CASSQTEYNYGYTF. The CDR3 coding sequence is TGCGCCAGCAGCCAAACAGAGTATAACTATGGCTACACCTTC.

The chain couples TRBV2 to TRBJ2-3, with D maybe TRBD2 (6 bases). Deletions cut 3 bases from V and 7 bases from J, with 8 bases between. The CDR3 is 12 residues long. The V gene's germline CDR1 is SNHLY and CDR2 FYNNEI. The CDR3 region has the DNA TGTGCCAGCAGTGAGGGACTGAATACGCAGTATTTT. Translating it yields CASSEGLNTQYF. The full variable domain, with the rest looked up from reference TRBV2 and TRBJ2-3, is EPEVTQTPSHQVTQMGQEVILRCVPISNHLYFYWYRQILGQKVEFLVSFYNNEISEKSEIFDDQFSVERPDGSNFTLKIRSTKLEDSAMYFCASSEGLNTQYFGPGTRLTVL.